The 5 T cell receptor beta chains in this list originate from one sample, sequenced in a study of OX40 agonist ivuxolimab in advanced cancers. Library preparation was by the immunoSEQ multiplex PCR assay. The clones in this table, taken by TCRdb from immuneACCESS, are in-frame only. Not every clone is retained; where verified, under half of the shortfall comes from an unresolved V gene, and the cause of the rest is unknown. This sample holds 70,000 or so clones; nearly 90% were observed only once. The ten top clones hold more than 9% of the sample. This material consisted of CD4+ or CD8+ T cells sorted from blood, taken in a trial of the OX40 agonist ivuxolimab. These receptor sequences come from an adult with an advanced solid tumor such as melanoma, head and neck, liver or kidney cancer.

This CDR3 is CASSQLRHRGLSCGVLQPQHF. CDR3 coding DNA: TGCGCCAGCAGTCAATTAAGGCACAGGGGGCTCAGCTGCGGGGTCCTTCAGCCCCAGCATTTT. The genes are TRBV23-1 and TRBJ1-5; 9 nucleotides line up with TRBD1. Being an ORF, TRBV23-1 has a function that is uncertain. V dropped 1 base and J dropped 6; count of bases not matched to a gene: 22. The CDR3 runs 21 residues.

The chain is built from TRBV18 and TRBJ2-1, with D tentatively TRBD2 (7 bases). The CDR3 has 17 residues. V lost 3 bases to trimming and J lost 5 bases, with 20 bases between them. From germline, CDR1 is KGHSH and CDR2 LQKENI. DNA of the CDR3: TGTGCCAGCTCACCGGCTGGGGCAGAGGGGGGGCACAATGAGCAGTTCTTC. Translation: CASSPAGAEGGHNEQFF.

The gene calls are TRBV2 and TRBJ2-7, with D perhaps TRBD1 (6 bases). This CDR3 contains 13 residues. V lost 4 bases and J 3 bases, leaving 10 bases between the germline ends. Germline V gene data show CDR1 as SNHLY and CDR2 as FYNNEI. CDR3 coding DNA: TGTGCCAGCAGTGTCAGGGGTGGCTACGAGCAGTACTTC. It translates to CASSVRGGYEQYF. The full variable domain, in which reference TRBV2 and TRBJ2-7 provide the parts outside the CDR3, is EPEVTQTPSHQVTQMGQEVILRCVPISNHLYFYWYRQILGQKVEFLVSFYNNEISEKSEIFDDQFSVERPDGSNFTLKIRSTKLEDSAMYFCASSVRGGYEQYFGPGTRLTVT.

The rearrangement links TRBV7-9 to TRBJ2-5, with a weak D call TRBD1 (6 bases). Trimming removed 3 bases at V and 5 bases at J, with 10 bases between. The CDR3 sequence is 13 residues long. Germline-derived CDR1 and CDR2 are SEHNR and FQNEAQ (reference sequence). The CDR3 coding sequence is TGTGCCAGCAGCTTTTGGGGGCGGGAGACCCAGTACTTC. It is translated as CASSFWGRETQYF. The whole variable domain, remainder taken from reference TRBV7-9 and TRBJ2-5, is DTGVSQNPRHKITKRGQNVTFRCDPISEHNRLYWYRQTLGQGPEFLTYFQNEAQLEKSRLLSDRFSAERPKGSFSTLEIQRTEQGDSAMYLCASSFWGRETQYFGPGTRLLVL.

The V call is TRBV6-5, the J call TRBJ2-7, with 9 bases matching TRBD2. This CDR3 region has 13 residues. The V gene's germline CDR1 is MNHEY and CDR2 SVGAGI. V was pared by 7 bases and J by 5 bases, with 6 bases of the junction left unmatched. In nucleotides, the CDR3 is TGTGCCAGCAAGTCTAGCGGGGTCCACGAGCAGTACTTC. It encodes CASKSSGVHEQYF.